The source of this T cell receptor (beta chain) is a study of neurological immune-mediated disorders. Points from the study as a whole: HTLV-1-associated myelopathy showed the most TCR clonal expansion; multiple sclerosis the least, below healthy controls.

This clonotype was seen at least ten times. What it binds is unknown. The authors produced cDNA by 5'RACE using 10-nucleotide random UMIs. TCRdb reprocessed the 5' RACE reads with MiXCR, giving one entry per CDR3 protein. The sample includes approximately 30,000 distinct CDR3 sequences, less than 6% of them seen just once. Volunteers from a blood bank in Maryland, USA, made up the healthy controls. The source is a woman between 50 and 59 years old in good health. Sequenced material: CD4+ T cells from blood.

This CDR3 is CASSAGPGVQGYTF. The CDR3 DNA is TGTGCCAGCAGCGCCGGGCCAGGGGTTCAAGGCTACACCTTC. V is TRBV5-4 and J is TRBJ1-2; D possibly corresponds to TRBD1 (6 bases). With 4 bases removed from V and 8 bases from J, the gap between germline ends came to 18 bases. CDR1 and CDR2 (germline): SGHNT, YYREEE (reference sequence). The CDR3 spans 14 residues.